The 9 T cell receptor beta chains in this list originate from one sample, sequenced in a study of identical twins. TCRdb re-called the 5' RACE reads through MiXCR, storing one row per CDR3 protein. The sample records about 480,000 distinct CDR3 sequences, 14% being singletons. This sample was also put to use in a study of yellow fever vaccine responses in identical twins.

Sequences were obtained from CD4+ T cells sorted from blood. The receptors derive from a woman younger than 35 in good health.

This clonotype occurred a few times. This rearrangement joins TRBV20-1 to TRBJ2-3, with a possible D match to TRBD2 (6 bases). The CDR3 sequence is 15 residues long. V was clipped by 0 bases and J by 5 bases, with 15 bases between them. Germline values: CDR1 DFQATT, CDR2 SNEGSKA (reference sequence). CDR3 sequence (DNA): TGCAGTGCTAGAGATGGTGGCGGGATATTAGATACGCAGTATTTT. Translating gives CSARDGGGILDTQYF.

The chain recombines TRBV28 with TRBJ2-7, with a tentative D call TRBD1 (5 bases). With 4 bases removed from V and 6 bases from J, the gap between germline ends came to 16 bases. This CDR3 region has 14 residues. CDR1 is MDHEN, CDR2 SYDVKM, per germline. CDR3 bases: TGTGCCAGCAGTTCCCCTCCTGGCAGGGTCGAGCAGTACTTC. Encoded protein: CASSSPPGRVEQYF.

This chain links TRBV18 with TRBJ2-1; 16 nucleotides agree with TRBD2. V shed 6 bases, J shed 7 bases, and the junction held 0 bases outside the gene matches. This CDR3 contains 14 residues. From germline, CDR1 is KGHSH and CDR2 LQKENI. CDR3 in amino acids: CASSGLAGGNEQFF. The CDR3 coding sequence is TGTGCCAGCTCGGGACTAGCGGGAGGGAATGAGCAGTTCTTC.

This clonotype was detected a few times. The CDR3 sequence is CASSQADNRGQGDTQYF. The CDR3, as DNA: TGTGCCAGCAGCCAAGCCGACAACAGGGGGCAGGGAGATACGCAGTATTTT. The chain links TRBV12-1 to TRBJ2-3; the D call of TRBD1 is as the table states it, not checked on the DNA. TRBV12-1 is a documented pseudogene. The CDR3 runs 17 residues.

This clonotype was found a few times. The V and J genes are TRBV10-3 and TRBJ2-7; D call uncertain. In germline, CDR1 is ENHRY, CDR2 SYGVKD. V dropped 2 bases and J dropped 0 bases, with 14 bases sitting between them. This CDR3 region has 16 residues. The CDR3 protein is CAISEVGLGSSYEQYF. The CDR3 nucleotides are TGTGCCATCAGTGAGGTAGGGTTGGGAAGCTCCTACGAGCAGTACTTC.

This clonotype occurred many times. V usage is TRBV6-2 or TRBV6-3 and J usage is TRBJ1-1, with a tentative D call TRBD1 (6 bases). CDR3 length equals 16 residues. Per germline, CDR1 MNHEY and CDR2 SVGEGT. Trimming removed 7 bases from V and 1 base from J, with 19 bases in between. The CDR3 sequence is CASNPGQGLGNTEAFF. In nucleotides, the CDR3 is TGTGCCAGCAATCCGGGACAAGGCTTAGGGAACACTGAAGCTTTCTTT.

This clonotype has more than one count but fewer than ten. The chain recombines TRBV10-1 with TRBJ2-1; perhaps TRBD2 as D (5 bases). The V gene lost 5 bases and the J gene lost 5 bases, with 10 bases spanning the gap. This CDR3 spans 13 amino acids. Germline V gene lookup returns CDR1 WNHNN and CDR2 SYGVQD (reference sequence). CDR3 coding DNA: TGCGCCAGCAGTTCCCAGCGGAACAATGAGCAGTTCTTC. Translated, it gives CASSSQRNNEQFF.

This clonotype showed up just a few times. The V call is TRBV20-1, the J call TRBJ2-1, with a tentative D call TRBD2 (6 bases). The CDR3 is 15 amino acids. Germline CDR1 DFQATT, CDR2 SNEGSKA (reference sequence). The V gene lost 3 bases and the J gene lost 10 bases, with 22 bases spanning the gap. CDR3 nucleotides: TGCAGTGCTAGGGGTAGCCGGAGGGCCGGGATAGAGCAGTTCTTC. Translated, it gives CSARGSRRAGIEQFF.

The rearrangement links TRBV6-1 to TRBJ1-1; 7 nucleotides agree with TRBD1. The trim removed 7 bases at V and 9 bases at J, leaving 14 bases unmatched. The germline gives CDR1 MNHNS, CDR2 SASEGT. This CDR3 contains 14 residues. The CDR3 protein is CASNPTLTQGKAFF. CDR3 DNA sequence: TGTGCCAGCAATCCCACGCTCACACAGGGGAAAGCTTTCTTT.